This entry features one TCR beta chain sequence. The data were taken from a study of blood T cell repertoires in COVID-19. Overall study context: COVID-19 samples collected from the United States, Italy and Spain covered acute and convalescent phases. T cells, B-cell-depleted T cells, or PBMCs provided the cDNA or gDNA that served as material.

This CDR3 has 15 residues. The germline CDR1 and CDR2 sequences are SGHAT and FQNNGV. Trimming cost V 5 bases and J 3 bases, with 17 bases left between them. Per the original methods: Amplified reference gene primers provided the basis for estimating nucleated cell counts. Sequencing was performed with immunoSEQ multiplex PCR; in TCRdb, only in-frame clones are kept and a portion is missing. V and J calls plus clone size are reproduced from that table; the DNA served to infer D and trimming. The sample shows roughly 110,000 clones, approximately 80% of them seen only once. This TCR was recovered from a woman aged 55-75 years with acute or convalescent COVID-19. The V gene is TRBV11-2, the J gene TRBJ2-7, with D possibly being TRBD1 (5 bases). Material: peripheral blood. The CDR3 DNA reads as TGTGCCAGCAGCCCCACGGCCCCAGGGCGCTACGAGCAGTACTTC. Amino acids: CASSPTAPGRYEQYF.